What follows describes a single TCR beta chain. As yet, its antigen is unknown. Sequencing used immunoSEQ multiplex PCR; TCRdb keeps in-frame clones, though not all of them. Of about 400,000 clones listed, 92% are singletons. The sample is drawn from a study of Ad26.COV2.S vaccination and SARS-CoV-2 variants. Study-level information: The donor belonged to the COV1001 Ad26.COV2.S trial arm.

Treatment denoted: over 15 received Ad26.COV2.S at low or high dose, single or two shots; several received placebo; per-sample allocation not given. Day 63 following the first vaccine or placebo injection was when the samples were taken. An 18-55-year-old adult in Boston served as donor. Study conclusions and caveats: Possible underestimation of total T cell responses by the TCR breadth and depth analyses was noted. Vaccine and placebo recipients had similar non-spike TCR breadth.

Trimming shortened V by 0 bases and J by 3 bases, and 12 bases separated the two germline ends. Germline-derived CDR1 and CDR2 are LGHNA and YSLEER. The CDR3 contains 15 residues. The gene calls are TRBV4-3 and TRBJ2-7; tentative D call: TRBD2 (5 bases). The source material was peripheral blood, sampled in a trial of Ad26.COV2.S vaccine versus placebo. This clonotype was sampled from a person aged 18-65 years who received the Ad26.COV2.S COVID-19 vaccine or a placebo. The CDR3 DNA follows: TGCGCCAGCAGCCAAGATCTCCGGGAAGTCTACGAGCAGTACTTC. Protein: CASSQDLREVYEQYF.